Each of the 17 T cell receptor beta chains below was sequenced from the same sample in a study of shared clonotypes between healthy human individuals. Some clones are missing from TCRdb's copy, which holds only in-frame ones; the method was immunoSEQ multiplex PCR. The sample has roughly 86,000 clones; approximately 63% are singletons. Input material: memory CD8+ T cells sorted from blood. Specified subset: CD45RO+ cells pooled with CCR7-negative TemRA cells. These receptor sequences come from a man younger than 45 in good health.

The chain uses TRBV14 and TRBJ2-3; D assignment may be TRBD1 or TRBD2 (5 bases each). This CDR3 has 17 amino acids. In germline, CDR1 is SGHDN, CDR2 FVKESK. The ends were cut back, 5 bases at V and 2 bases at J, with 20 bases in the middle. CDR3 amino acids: CASSRGKRAGVTDTQYF. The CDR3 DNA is TGTGCCAGCAGCAGGGGCAAAAGGGCGGGTGTCACAGATACGCAGTATTTT.

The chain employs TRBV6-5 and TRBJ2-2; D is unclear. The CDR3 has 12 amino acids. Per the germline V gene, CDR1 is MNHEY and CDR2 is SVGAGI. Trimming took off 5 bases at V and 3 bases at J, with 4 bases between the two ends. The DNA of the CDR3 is TGTGCCAGCAGTCCCCACACCGGGGAGCTGTTTTTT. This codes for CASSPHTGELFF.

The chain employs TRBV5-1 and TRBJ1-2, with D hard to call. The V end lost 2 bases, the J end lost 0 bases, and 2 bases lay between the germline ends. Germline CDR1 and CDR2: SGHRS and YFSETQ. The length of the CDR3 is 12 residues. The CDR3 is CASSLANYGYTF. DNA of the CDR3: TGCGCCAGCAGCTTAGCTAACTATGGCTACACCTTC.

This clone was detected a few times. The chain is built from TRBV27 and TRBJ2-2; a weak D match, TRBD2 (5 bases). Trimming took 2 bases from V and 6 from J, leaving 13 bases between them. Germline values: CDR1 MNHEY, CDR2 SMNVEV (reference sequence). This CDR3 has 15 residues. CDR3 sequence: CASSLRLALAGELFF. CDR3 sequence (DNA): TGTGCCAGCAGTTTACGCCTAGCCCTGGCCGGGGAGCTGTTTTTT.

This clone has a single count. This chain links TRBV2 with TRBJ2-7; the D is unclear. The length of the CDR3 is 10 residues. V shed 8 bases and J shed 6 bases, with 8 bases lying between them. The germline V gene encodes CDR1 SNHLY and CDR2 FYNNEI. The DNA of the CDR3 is TGTGCCAGCGGGCGACCCGAGCAGTACTTC. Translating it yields CASGRPEQYF. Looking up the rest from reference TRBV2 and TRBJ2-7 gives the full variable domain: EPEVTQTPSHQVTQMGQEVILRCVPISNHLYFYWYRQILGQKVEFLVSFYNNEISEKSEIFDDQFSVERPDGSNFTLKIRSTKLEDSAMYFCASGRPEQYFGPGTRLTVT.

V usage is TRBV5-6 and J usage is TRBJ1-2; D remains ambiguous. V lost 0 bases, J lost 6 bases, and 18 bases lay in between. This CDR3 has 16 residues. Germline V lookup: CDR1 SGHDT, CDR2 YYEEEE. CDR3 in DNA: TGTGCCAGCAGCTTGGGAGGGATGGGCGGACCAGATGGCTACACCTTC. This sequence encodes CASSLGGMGGPDGYTF.

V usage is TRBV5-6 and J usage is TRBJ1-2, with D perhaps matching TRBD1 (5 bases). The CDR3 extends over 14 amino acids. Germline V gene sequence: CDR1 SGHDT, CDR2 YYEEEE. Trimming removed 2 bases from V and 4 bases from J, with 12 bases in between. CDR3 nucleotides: TGTGCCAGCAGCTTAGGGGACTTAACCTATGGCTACACCTTC. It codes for CASSLGDLTYGYTF.

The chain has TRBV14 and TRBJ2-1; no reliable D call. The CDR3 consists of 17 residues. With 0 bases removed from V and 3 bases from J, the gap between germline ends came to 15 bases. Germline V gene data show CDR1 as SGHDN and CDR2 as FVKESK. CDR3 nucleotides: TGTGCCAGCAGCCAAGATCGGGTTTTAGCACGCTACAATGAGCAGTTCTTC. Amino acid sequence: CASSQDRVLARYNEQFF.

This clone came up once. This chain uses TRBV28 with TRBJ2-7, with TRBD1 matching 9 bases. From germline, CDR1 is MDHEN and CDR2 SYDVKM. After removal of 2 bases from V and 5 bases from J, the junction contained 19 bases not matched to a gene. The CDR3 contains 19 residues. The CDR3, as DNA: TGTGCCAGCAGTTTAAGACACTCGATAACCGGGACAGGGTCAAACGAGCAGTACTTC. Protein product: CASSLRHSITGTGSNEQYF.

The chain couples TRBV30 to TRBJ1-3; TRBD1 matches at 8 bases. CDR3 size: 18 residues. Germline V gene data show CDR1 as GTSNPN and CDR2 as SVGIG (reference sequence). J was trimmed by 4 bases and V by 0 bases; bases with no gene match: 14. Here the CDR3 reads CAWSVPGRTGSYGNTIYF. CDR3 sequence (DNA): TGTGCCTGGAGTGTCCCCGGGCGGACAGGGAGTTACGGAAACACCATATATTTT.

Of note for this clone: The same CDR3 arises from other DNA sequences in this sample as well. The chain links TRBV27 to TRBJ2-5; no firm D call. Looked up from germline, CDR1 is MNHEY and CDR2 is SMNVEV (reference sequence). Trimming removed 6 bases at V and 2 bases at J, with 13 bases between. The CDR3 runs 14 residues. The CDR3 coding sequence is TGTGCCAGCAGCTCTCAACGAGAACAAGAGACCCAGTACTTC. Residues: CASSSQREQETQYF.

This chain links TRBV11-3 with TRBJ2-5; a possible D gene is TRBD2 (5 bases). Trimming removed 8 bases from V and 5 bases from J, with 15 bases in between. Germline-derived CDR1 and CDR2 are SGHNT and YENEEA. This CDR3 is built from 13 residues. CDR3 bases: TGTGCCAGCGGTAGGAGGCGAGAGGAGACCCAGTACTTC. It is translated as CASGRRREETQYF.

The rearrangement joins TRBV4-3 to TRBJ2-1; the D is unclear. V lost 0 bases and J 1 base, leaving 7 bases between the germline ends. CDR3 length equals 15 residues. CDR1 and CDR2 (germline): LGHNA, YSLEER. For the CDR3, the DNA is TGCGCCAGCAGCCAAGATCAGCAGTCCTACAATGAGCAGTTCTTC. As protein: CASSQDQQSYNEQFF.

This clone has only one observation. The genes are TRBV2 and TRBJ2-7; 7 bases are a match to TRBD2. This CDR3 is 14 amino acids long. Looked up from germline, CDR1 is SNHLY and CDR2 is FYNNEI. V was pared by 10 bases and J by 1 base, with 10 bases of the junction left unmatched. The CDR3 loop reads CATGLLAESYEQYF. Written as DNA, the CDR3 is TGTGCCACCGGCCTGCTAGCGGAATCCTACGAGCAGTACTTC.

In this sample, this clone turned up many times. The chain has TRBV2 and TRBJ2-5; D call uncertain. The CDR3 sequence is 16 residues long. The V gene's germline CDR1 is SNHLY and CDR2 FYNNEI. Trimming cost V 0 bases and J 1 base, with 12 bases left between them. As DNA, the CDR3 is TGTGCCAGCAGTGAAGCCGACGGCAGTGCCCAAGAGACCCAGTACTTC. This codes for CASSEADGSAQETQYF.

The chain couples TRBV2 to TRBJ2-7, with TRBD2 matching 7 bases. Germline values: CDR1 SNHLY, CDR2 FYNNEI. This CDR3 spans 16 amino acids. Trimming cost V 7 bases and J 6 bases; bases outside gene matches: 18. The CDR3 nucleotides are TGTGCCAGCAACCTCTGGGGGGTTGCGGGAGTCGGCGAGCAGTACTTC. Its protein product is CASNLWGVAGVGEQYF.

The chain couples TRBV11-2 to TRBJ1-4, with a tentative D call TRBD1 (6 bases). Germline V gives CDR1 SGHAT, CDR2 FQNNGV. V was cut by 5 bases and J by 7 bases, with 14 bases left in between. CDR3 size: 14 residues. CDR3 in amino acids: CASSPQGNGEKLFF. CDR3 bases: TGTGCCAGCAGCCCCCAGGGGAATGGTGAAAAACTGTTTTTT.